These T cell receptor beta chains were read from a single sample in a study of cytomegalovirus exposure and HLA in healthy donors. Only in-frame clones appear in the TCRdb table, and some are missing; sequencing was by immunoSEQ multiplex PCR. Of roughly 150,000 clones listed, about 88% were seen once; the top ten hold about 2.1%. Sequencing input: PBMCs. These receptors all come from a young woman in good health and CMV-seronegative. Each CDR3 is given with its conserved first and last residue. Each record gives: clone size, J gene, D gene, V gene, CDR3 DNA, CDR3 protein. D genes are given only for firm matches. Clone size, where shown, is once, few, many, or a class for clones that have expanded.

>NA|TRBJ2-2|NA|TRBV15
TGTGCCACCAGCAGAGATCCGAGGCTCTTCGACACCGGGGAGCTGTTTTTT
CATSRDPRLFDTGELFF
>once|TRBJ2-3|NA|TRBV7-9
TGTGCCAGCAGCTTAGGGCGGGACAGTTCCACAGATACGCAGTATTTT
CASSLGRDSSTDTQYF
>NA|TRBJ2-7|TRBD2|TRBV27
TGTGCCAGCAGCCGGATACGGACTAGCGGGAGAATAAGCGCCTACGAGCAGTACTTC
CASSRIRTSGRISAYEQYF
>once|TRBJ2-7|NA|TRBV30
TGTGCCTGGAGTCCGGGGAGGAGGGAGCAGTACTTC
CAWSPGRREQYF
>NA|TRBJ1-1|NA|TRBV30
TGTGCCTGGGGGCCAGTGAACACTGAAGCTTTCTTT
CAWGPVNTEAFF
>NA|TRBJ1-6|TRBD1|TRBV5-6
TGTGCCAGCAGCTTGCTGACAGGGGATAAGTCACCCCTCCACTTT
CASSLLTGDKSPLHF
>NA|TRBJ1-2|NA|TRBV7-2
TGTGCCAGCAGCCCAAGGGACTTCCTCCTAAATGGCTACACCTTC
CASSPRDFLLNGYTF
>few|TRBJ2-3|TRBD2|TRBV6-4
TGTGCCAGCAGTGACGGGCTAGCGGGGGGTCATAGTACTAGCACAGATACGCAGTATTTT
CASSDGLAGGHSTSTDTQYF
>NA|TRBJ1-2|NA|TRBV6-5
TGTGCCAGCAGCCTGGGGGCAGGGCTTGTAGAAGGCTACACCTTC
CASSLGAGLVEGYTF
>NA|TRBJ1-5|NA|TRBV2
TGTGCCAGCAGTCCCGCGGGGCTAGGCAATCAGCCCCAGCATTTT
CASSPAGLGNQPQHF
>NA|TRBJ2-1|TRBD1|TRBV7-9
TGTGCCAGCAGCCCTGGACAGGGTTTCTACAATGAGCAGTTCTTC
CASSPGQGFYNEQFF
>few|TRBJ1-1|TRBD1|TRBV4-2
TGTGCCAGCAGCCCCAGGGGGTCAGGGCCGGACACTGAAGCTTTCTTT
CASSPRGSGPDTEAFF
>NA|TRBJ2-5|NA|TRBV6-5
TGTGCCAGCAGTCTTCGGGAGTACCAAGAGACCCAGTACTTC
CASSLREYQETQYF
>NA|TRBJ2-7|NA|TRBV5-1
TGCGCCAGCAGCTTGGTCGGGACTCGGATCAGCGAGCAGTACTTC
CASSLVGTRISEQYF
>NA|TRBJ2-3|NA|TRBV29-1
TGCAGCGTTGTTCTCCTGGCAGGGGCGGTTAGCACAGATACGCAGTATTTT
CSVVLLAGAVSTDTQYF
>NA|TRBJ2-7|NA|TRBV4-2
TGTGCCAGCAGCCAAGGCAGTTACTACGAGCAGTACTTC
CASSQGSYYEQYF
>NA|TRBJ2-7|TRBD1|TRBV30
TGTGCCTGGAGCAGACAGGGCGTGGAGCAGTACTTC
CAWSRQGVEQYF
>once|TRBJ1-6|NA|TRBV5-1
TGCGCCAGCAGCTTGGGTTCTGGGGGGAATTCACCCCTCCACTTT
CASSLGSGGNSPLHF
>few|TRBJ2-7|NA|TRBV4-1
TGCGCCAGCAGCTTACAGGAAAGCTCCTACGAGCAGTACTTC
CASSLQESSYEQYF
>NA|TRBJ2-1|TRBD1|TRBV5-6
TGTGCCAGCAGCCTTCGACAGGGGTTATACACTGAGCAGTTCTTC
CASSLRQGLYTEQFF
>NA|TRBJ2-3|TRBD2|TRBV10-1
TGCGCCAGCAGTGCCGCGGGGGGCTTGGGAGACACGCAGTATTTT
CASSAAGGLGDTQYF
>NA|TRBJ2-7|TRBD1|TRBV27
TGTGCCAGCAGTTTGAGGGACAGTACTTGTGAGCAGTACTTC
CASSLRDSTCEQYF
>NA|TRBJ2-1|TRBD2|TRBV10-3
TGTGCCATCGCTCTAGCGGGGGGGCGCGCCACCTACAATGAGCAGTTCTTC
CAIALAGGRATYNEQFF
>few|TRBJ2-2|NA|TRBV5-5
TGTGCCAGCAGCTTGCTACAGGCAGGCACCGGGGAGCTGTTTTTT
CASSLLQAGTGELFF
>NA|TRBJ1-2|NA|TRBV7-9
TGTGCCAGCAGCTTAGGCCAGGAACCCTATGGCTACACCTTC
CASSLGQEPYGYTF
>NA|TRBJ2-5|NA|TRBV5-1
TGCGCCAGCAGCCGTCAAGAGACCCAGTACTTC
CASSRQETQYF
>NA|TRBJ2-7|NA|TRBV2
TGTGCCAGCAGGGGCCTTAGGGGTAGCCCCTACGAGCAGTACTTC
CASRGLRGSPYEQYF
>few|TRBJ2-1|TRBD2|TRBV4-3
TGCGCCAGCAGCCGGGAGCGGGGGGCCTACAATGAGCAGTTCTTC
CASSRERGAYNEQFF
>NA|TRBJ1-6|TRBD1|TRBV7-9
TGTGCCAGCAGCCCCGAGATAGGGACAGGGGGCACTATGGTTTCACCCCTCCACTTT
CASSPEIGTGGTMVSPLHF
>NA|TRBJ1-5|NA|TRBV28
TGTGCCAGCACTCCGGGGGGGGGCGGCAATCAGCCCCAGCATTTT
CASTPGGGGNQPQHF
>NA|TRBJ1-1|NA|TRBV29-1
TGCAGCGTAGAAACAACCTCCTGGAACACTGAAGCTTTCTTT
CSVETTSWNTEAFF
>NA|TRBJ1-2|NA|TRBV7-9
TGTGCCAGCAGCTTAATAGAATATGGCTACACCTTC
CASSLIEYGYTF
>NA|TRBJ2-3|NA|TRBV2
TGTGCCAGCATCAGCGGTGCGAGCACAGATACGCAGTATTTT
CASISGASTDTQYF